This T cell receptor beta chain originates from a study of response to subunit inactivated influenza vaccine. Regarding the study as a whole: T cells newly recruited by each seasonal influenza vaccination are few, the authors suggested.

This clonotype appeared a few times. Its antigen is unknown. TCRdb used MiXCR to reprocess the RT-PCR reads, holding one entry per CDR3 protein. The sample gives around 750,000 distinct CDR3 sequences, around 20% of which show up once; about 10% is in the top ten. Sequenced here: PBMCs from blood, sampled about 5 days after vaccination. The TCR sequence derives from a man aged 50-59 years who received an inactivated influenza vaccine.

DNA of the CDR3: TGTGCCAGCAGCAAAAGTTGCACAGGATCTAATTCACCCCTCCACTTT. Translation gives CASSKSCTGSNSPLHF. The chain carries TRBV21-1 and TRBJ1-6; the table's D call, TRBD1, was not checked against the DNA. TRBV21-1 is marked as a pseudogene. This CDR3 has 16 amino acids.